The 21 T cell receptor beta chains in this list originate from one sample, sequenced in a study of T cells after posttransplantation cyclophosphamide. Libraries were prepared by immunoSEQ multiplex PCR; TCRdb keeps only in-frame clonotypes and omits some of them. The sample presents roughly 40,000 clones, none singletons. Sequenced sample: PBMCs. The receptor source for this set is a woman aged 45-60 years in good health and a related stem cell transplant donor.

This clone was counted many times. The rearrangement uses TRBV4-2 and TRBJ1-5, with a weak D call TRBD1 (6 bases). V was shortened by 4 bases and J by 0 bases, with 10 bases between the two germline ends. The germline V gene encodes CDR1 LGHNA and CDR2 YNFKEQ. The length of the CDR3 is 15 residues. CDR3 nucleotides: TGTGCCAGCAGCCCCGGACAGAATAGCAATCAGCCCCAGCATTTT. It yields the protein CASSPGQNSNQPQHF.

Ten or more counts support this clone. The chain links TRBV19 to TRBJ2-2; TRBD2 might be the D (5 bases). This CDR3 comprises 19 residues. Germline V gives CDR1 LNHDA, CDR2 SQIVND (reference sequence). Trimming removed 3 bases from V and 1 base from J, with 21 bases in between. The CDR3 here is CASSINRFWRRMNTGELFF. The CDR3 DNA reads TGTGCCAGTAGTATTAATAGGTTCTGGAGGAGAATGAACACCGGGGAGCTGTTTTTT.

CDR3 DNA: TGTGCCAGCAGCAAATTGGTTACCTACGAGCAGTACTTC. The encoded protein is CASSKLVTYEQYF. The chain has TRBV21-1 and TRBJ2-5; the D call in the table, TRBD2, was not verified against the DNA. The J call may be wrong; the DNA end is better matched by TRBJ2-7. TRBV21-1 corresponds to a pseudogene. The CDR3 runs to 13 residues.

This clone was observed at least ten times. This rearrangement joins TRBV14 to TRBJ2-1; TRBD2 matches at 11 bases. J lost 8 bases, V lost 5 bases, and 8 bases had no gene match. Germline CDR1 is SGHDN and CDR2 is FVKESK. This CDR3 has 15 residues. The CDR3 loop reads CASSYRLAGWDEQFF. The CDR3 coding sequence is TGTGCCAGCAGCTACAGACTAGCGGGGTGGGATGAGCAGTTCTTC.

This clone came up many times. J is TRBJ1-1 and V is TRBV5-5, with D possibly TRBD1 on 5 matching bases. Germline CDR1 reads SGHKS; CDR2 reads YYEKEE (reference sequence). The CDR3 is 15 residues long. Trimming left V 4 bases short and J 2 bases short, with 15 bases between. CDR3 DNA: TGTGCCAGCAGCAAGGACCTCTGGGGCAACACTGAAGCTTTCTTT. The encoded protein is CASSKDLWGNTEAFF.

This clone was counted many times. The genes are TRBV6-5 and TRBJ2-2, with 7 positions matching TRBD2. Germline V gene data show CDR1 as MNHEY and CDR2 as SVGAGI. This CDR3 contains 16 residues. V lost 3 bases and J lost 1; bases outside the gene matches: 5. This CDR3 reads CASSYDGGWNTGELFF. DNA of the CDR3: TGTGCCAGCAGTTATGACGGGGGGTGGAACACCGGGGAGCTGTTTTTT.

Many counts were recorded for this clone. The V call is TRBV5-1, the J call TRBJ1-5; 7 bases map to TRBD1. Per germline, CDR1 SGHRS and CDR2 YFSETQ. The CDR3 sequence is 15 residues long. V lost 3 bases to trimming and J lost 5 bases; unmatched junction nucleotides: 8. CDR3 in amino acids: CASSSGQFPDQPQHF. The CDR3, as DNA: TGCGCCAGCAGCTCGGGACAGTTCCCGGATCAGCCCCAGCATTTT.

This clone was counted at least ten times. J is TRBJ1-3 and V is TRBV28; possible D gene TRBD1, 5 bases. Germline assignment: CDR1 MDHEN and CDR2 SYDVKM. The V end lost 5 bases, the J end lost 3 bases, and 14 bases lay between the germline ends. CDR3 length: 15 amino acids. CDR3 protein: CASSDLGGNGNTIYF. The CDR3 nucleotides are TGTGCCAGCAGTGACCTGGGGGGGAATGGAAACACCATATATTTT. Filled out from reference TRBV28 and TRBJ1-3, the complete variable domain reads DVKVTQSSRYLVKRTGEKVFLECVQDMDHENMFWYRQDPGLGLRLIYFSYDVKMKEKGDIPEGYSVSREKKERFSLILESASTNQTSMYLCASSDLGGNGNTIYFGEGSWLTVV.

On this clone: The junction shows a germline mismatch at one end, possibly a read error. Other DNA sequences in this sample translate to the same CDR3. This sequence joins TRBV14 and TRBJ2-2; tentatively, D is TRBD1 (5 bases). The CDR3 totals 17 residues. Germline V gene data show CDR1 as SGHDN and CDR2 as FVKESK. CDR3 protein: CASSPGHGQLRTGELFF. The CDR3 DNA reads TGTGCCAGCAGCCCAGGACATGGCCAGCTCAGGACCGGAGAGCTGTTTTTT.

This clone was seen many times. This chain joins TRBV14 and TRBJ1-1; TRBD1 might be the D (6 bases). With 4 bases removed from V and 7 bases from J, the gap between germline ends came to 13 bases. Germline V gene lookup returns CDR1 SGHDN and CDR2 FVKESK. The CDR3 spans 13 residues. CDR3 residues: CASSRQQGFEAFF. DNA of the CDR3: TGTGCCAGCAGCCGACAACAGGGTTTTGAAGCTTTCTTT.

This clone appeared many times. The rearrangement links TRBV7-3 to TRBJ2-7; 12 nucleotides align to TRBD2. CDR1 SGHTA and CDR2 FQGTGA come from the germline V gene. J gave up 7 bases and V 5 bases, and 9 bases lay outside the gene matches. The CDR3 sequence is 15 residues long. In DNA, the CDR3 is TGTGCCAGCAGCCCGTCGACTAGCGGGGGAGGTGAGCAGTACTTC. Protein: CASSPSTSGGGEQYF.

This clone came up many times. The chain links TRBV9 to TRBJ2-7; D is ambiguous. The germline CDR1 and CDR2 sequences are SGDLS and YYNGEE. The CDR3 loop spans 15 amino acids. V was clipped by 4 bases and J by 0 bases, with 14 bases between them. The CDR3 reads CASSPQAQYSYEQYF. Written as DNA, the CDR3 is TGTGCCAGCAGCCCCCAGGCCCAGTACTCCTACGAGCAGTACTTC.

This clone was counted many times. The chain combines TRBV19 with TRBJ2-3; perhaps TRBD2 as D (5 bases). Germline V gene lookup returns CDR1 LNHDA and CDR2 SQIVND (reference sequence). The CDR3 extends over 18 amino acids. The V end was cut by 6 bases, the J end by 0 bases, with 22 bases between. The CDR3 protein is CASRNRGGAGLSTDTQYF. CDR3 coding DNA: TGTGCCAGTAGGAATAGAGGCGGAGCAGGACTGAGCACAGATACGCAGTATTTT.

V and J are TRBV5-4 and TRBJ1-2; 9 bases agree with TRBD1. With 4 bases clipped from V and 0 bases from J, the junction kept 10 bases outside the gene matches. This CDR3 comprises 17 residues. The germline V gene has CDR1 SGHNT and CDR2 YYREEE (reference sequence). In DNA form, the CDR3 reads TGTGCCAGCAGCCTCCGGGACAGGGATTCCACTAACTATGGCTACACCTTC. As protein: CASSLRDRDSTNYGYTF.

V usage is TRBV28 and J usage is TRBJ2-7, with TRBD1 matching over 7 bases. The CDR3 length is 16 residues. V lost 3 bases and J lost 5; bases outside the gene matches: 13. CDR1 is MDHEN and CDR2 is SYDVKM in the germline V gene. The CDR3 reads CASSFAFGQVLDEQYF. CDR3 in DNA: TGTGCCAGCAGTTTCGCCTTTGGACAGGTACTCGACGAGCAGTACTTC.

In this sample, this clone turned up many times. The gene calls are TRBV27 and TRBJ2-7, with TRBD1 identical over 9 bases. Germline lookup yields CDR1 MNHEY and CDR2 SMNVEV (reference sequence). This CDR3 is built from 15 residues. V was pared by 5 bases and J by 6 bases, with 11 bases of the junction left unmatched. The CDR3, as DNA: TGTGCCAGCAGTCCCTGGACAGGGGAGAATGGCGAGCAGTACTTC. This codes for CASSPWTGENGEQYF.

Many counts were recorded for this clone. The V gene is TRBV29-1, the J gene TRBJ1-1; D call uncertain. Germline CDR1 reads SQVTM; CDR2 reads ANQGSEA. The CDR3 sequence is 12 residues long. Trimming took off 7 bases at V and 1 base at J, with 10 bases between the two ends. CDR3 protein: CSACAWNTEAFF. The CDR3 DNA reads TGCAGCGCCTGCGCGTGGAACACTGAAGCTTTCTTT.

This clone has ten or more counts. The J gene is TRBJ1-2, the V gene TRBV29-1; no definite D call. The length of the CDR3 is 12 residues. Germline loops: CDR1 SQVTM, CDR2 ANQGSEA. V dropped 3 bases and J dropped 6 bases, with 11 bases sitting between them. The CDR3 loop is CSVERRVNGYTF. The CDR3 region has the DNA TGCAGCGTTGAGCGGAGGGTTAATGGCTACACCTTC.

This clone came up many times. The chain combines TRBV5-1 with TRBJ2-7; 7 positions agree with TRBD1. The CDR3 runs to 15 residues. J was trimmed by 4 bases and V by 1 base; bases with no gene match: 8. Germline V CDR1 and CDR2: SGHRS, YFSETQ. The CDR3 loop is CASSLLMQGEYEQYF. Written as DNA, the CDR3 is TGCGCCAGCAGCTTGTTAATGCAGGGGGAGTACGAGCAGTACTTC. The full variable domain, its missing parts supplied by reference TRBV5-1 and TRBJ2-7, is KAGVTQTPRYLIKTRGQQVTLSCSPISGHRSVSWYQQTPGQGLQFLFEYFSETQRNKGNFPGRFSGRQFSNSRSEMNVSTLELGDSALYLCASSLLMQGEYEQYFGPGTRLTVT.

This clone occurred many times. This rearrangement joins TRBV5-4 to TRBJ1-2; TRBD1 matches at 11 bases. The V gene end was trimmed by 0 bases and the J gene end by 2 bases; junction bases not matched to a gene: 9. Germline lookup yields CDR1 SGHNT and CDR2 YYREEE (reference sequence). The CDR3 runs 18 residues. CDR3 bases: TGTGCCAGCAGCTTGGCCGGGACAGGGGGACTCCAGAACTATGGCTACACCTTC. The encoded protein is CASSLAGTGGLQNYGYTF.

In its sample, this clone was seen many times. J is TRBJ2-2 and V is TRBV5-1; TRBD1 is a possible D gene (6 bases). The CDR3 contains 15 residues. Germline V lookup: CDR1 SGHRS, CDR2 YFSETQ. Trimming cost V 0 bases and J 5 bases, with 11 bases left between them. This CDR3 is CASSLGTVRTGELFF. The CDR3 DNA follows: TGCGCCAGCAGCTTGGGGACAGTTAGAACCGGGGAGCTGTTTTTT.